This TCR beta chain comes out of a study of CD8+CD57+ T cells in acquired aplastic anemia. As for the study in general: Sorted CD4+ and CD8+ cells gave a mean 3.2 ug DNA, range 0.2 to 27.4 ug. Overall study results and limits: Patients showed no significant difference from controls in CD8+ Simpson's diversity.

Of note for this clonotype: Its antigen is not identified.

The V gene lost 4 bases and the J gene lost 7 bases, with 11 bases spanning the gap. In germline, CDR1 is MNHEY, CDR2 SMNVEV (reference sequence). The CDR3 consists of 12 residues. Whoever was chosen for sequencing had shown CD8+CD57+ cell expansion by flow cytometry. The use of genomic DNA as template underpinned the TCR beta VDJ and CDR3 profiling. TCRdb ran MiXCR on the reads and lists one entry per CDR3 protein. The sample has 260,000 or so distinct CDR3 sequences; 65% to 90% are singletons. V is TRBV27 and J is TRBJ2-7; D uncertain. The sequence was collected from a human donor with aplastic anemia. The sequenced sample was sorted CD4+, CD8+, or CD8+CD57+ T cells (not recorded which) from PBMCs. In DNA, the CDR3 is TGTGCCAGCAGTTGGAAGGGTTATGAGCAGTACGTC. Amino acids: CASSWKGYEQYV.